Described below is a single TCR beta chain sequence and its context. From germline, CDR1 is MNHEY and CDR2 SVGEGT. There are 15 residues in the CDR3. The V segment lost 6 bases and the J segment 3 bases; nucleotides outside the gene matches: 6. The entry originates in a study of Ad26.COV2.S vaccination and SARS-CoV-2 variants. Study as a whole: Intramuscularly, Ad26.COV2.S was given either once or twice, 56 days apart.

Treatment in this sample: approximately 18 received Ad26.COV2.S at low or high dose, single or two shots; several received placebo; per-sample allocation not given. At day 63 after the first vaccine or placebo injection, samples were drawn. An adult donor aged 18-55 years was enrolled in Boston. Sequenced by immunoSEQ multiplex PCR; TCRdb stores in-frame clones only, minus some. This table holds hundreds of thousands of clones, 92% found once. This rearrangement joins TRBV6-2 or TRBV6-3 to TRBJ2-7, with 12 bases identical to TRBD1. The sequence derives from a person aged 18-65 years who received the Ad26.COV2.S COVID-19 vaccine or a placebo. The specimen comprised peripheral blood, sampled in a trial of Ad26.COV2.S vaccine versus placebo. The CDR3 DNA reads as TGTGCCAGCAGACCTTGGGACAGGGGGCTCTACGAGCAGTACTTC. Its protein is CASRPWDRGLYEQYF.